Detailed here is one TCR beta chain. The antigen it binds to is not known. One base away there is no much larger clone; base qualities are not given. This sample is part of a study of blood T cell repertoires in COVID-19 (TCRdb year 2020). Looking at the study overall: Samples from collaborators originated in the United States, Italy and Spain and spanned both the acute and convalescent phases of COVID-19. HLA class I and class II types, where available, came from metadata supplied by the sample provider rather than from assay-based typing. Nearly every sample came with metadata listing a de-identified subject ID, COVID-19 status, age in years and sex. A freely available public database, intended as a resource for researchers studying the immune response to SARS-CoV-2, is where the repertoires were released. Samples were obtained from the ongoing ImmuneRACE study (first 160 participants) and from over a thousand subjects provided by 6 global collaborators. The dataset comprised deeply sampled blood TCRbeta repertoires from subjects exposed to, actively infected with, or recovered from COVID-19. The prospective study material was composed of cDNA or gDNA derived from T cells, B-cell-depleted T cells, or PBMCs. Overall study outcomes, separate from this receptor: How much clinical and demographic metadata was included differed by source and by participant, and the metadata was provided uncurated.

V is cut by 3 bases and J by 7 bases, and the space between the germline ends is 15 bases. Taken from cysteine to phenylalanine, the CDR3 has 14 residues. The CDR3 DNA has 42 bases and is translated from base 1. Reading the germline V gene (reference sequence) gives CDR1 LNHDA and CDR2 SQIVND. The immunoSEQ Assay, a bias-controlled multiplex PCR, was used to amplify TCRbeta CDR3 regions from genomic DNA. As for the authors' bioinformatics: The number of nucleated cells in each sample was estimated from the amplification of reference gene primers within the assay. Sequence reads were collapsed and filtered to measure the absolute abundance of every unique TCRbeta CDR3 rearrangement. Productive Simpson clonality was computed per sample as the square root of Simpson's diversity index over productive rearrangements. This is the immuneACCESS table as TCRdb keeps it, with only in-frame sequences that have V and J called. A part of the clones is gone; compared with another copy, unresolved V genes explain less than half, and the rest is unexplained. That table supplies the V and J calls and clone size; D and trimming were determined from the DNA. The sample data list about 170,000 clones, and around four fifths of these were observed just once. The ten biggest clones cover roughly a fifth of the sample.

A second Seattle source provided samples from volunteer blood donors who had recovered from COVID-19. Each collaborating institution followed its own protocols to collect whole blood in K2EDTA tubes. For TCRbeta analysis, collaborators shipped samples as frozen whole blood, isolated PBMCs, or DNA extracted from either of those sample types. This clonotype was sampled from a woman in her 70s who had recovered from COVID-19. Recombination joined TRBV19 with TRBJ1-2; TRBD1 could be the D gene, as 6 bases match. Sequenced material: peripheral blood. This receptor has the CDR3 CASSISQGPFGYTF. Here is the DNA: TGTGCCAGTAGTATTTCACAGGGCCCCTTTGGCTACACCTTC.